Presented here are 25 T cell receptor beta chains from one specimen sequenced in a study of cytomegalovirus exposure and HLA in healthy donors. Clones were read by immunoSEQ multiplex PCR, and TCRdb kept only the in-frame ones, dropping some. The sample has 250,000 to 300,000 clones, about 86% seen once. The source material was PBMCs. The receptors shown here come from a young woman in good health and CMV-seronegative.

The V and J genes are TRBV27 and TRBJ2-3; 10 nucleotides match TRBD2. Germline lookup yields CDR1 MNHEY and CDR2 SMNVEV (reference sequence). The junction had 9 bases not matched to a gene; V was cut back by 3 bases and J by 6 bases. There are 16 residues in the CDR3. The CDR3 DNA reads as TGTGCCAGCAGTTTGTTCCTAGCGGGAGTCGGGGATACGCAGTATTTT. It codes for CASSLFLAGVGDTQYF.

The V and J genes are TRBV5-4 and TRBJ2-1; D gene ambiguous. CDR1 is SGHNT and CDR2 is YYREEE in the germline V gene (reference sequence). The CDR3 runs to 13 residues. The V gene lost 0 bases and the J gene lost 12 bases, with 13 bases spanning the gap. CDR3 DNA: TGTGCCAGCAGCTTGGTGCCCGTGGAGAGGCAGTTCTTC. Its protein product is CASSLVPVERQFF. The whole variable domain, remainder taken from reference TRBV5-4 and TRBJ2-1, is ETGVTQSPTHLIKTRGQQVTLRCSSQSGHNTVSWYQQALGQGPQFIFQYYREEENGRGNFPPRFSGLQFPNYSSELNVNALELDDSALYLCASSLVPVERQFFGPGTRLTVL.

This clone was seen a single time. The gene calls are TRBV6-1 and TRBJ2-7, with TRBD1 identical over 7 bases. V trimming: 5 bases; J trimming: 2 bases; junction bases outside the gene matches: 6. Looked up from germline, CDR1 is MNHNS and CDR2 is SASEGT. The CDR3 runs 14 residues. The CDR3 sequence is CASSPQTGPYEQYF. DNA for the CDR3: TGTGCCAGCAGTCCCCAGACAGGGCCCTACGAGCAGTACTTC.

V is TRBV5-1 and J is TRBJ2-1; 7 nucleotides agree with TRBD2. V was clipped by 5 bases and J by 4 bases; unmatched bases: 6. The germline CDR1 and CDR2 sequences are SGHRS and YFSETQ. The CDR3 sequence is 14 residues long. Here the CDR3 DNA reads TGCGCCAGCAGGGTGCTAGCGGCTTACAATGAGCAGTTCTTC. Encoded protein: CASRVLAAYNEQFF.

The CDR3 is CASSSWTSRSYNEQFF. DNA for the CDR3: TGTGCCAGCAGCTCATGGACATCCCGGTCCTACAATGAGCAGTTCTTC. V and J are TRBV11-2 and TRBJ2-1; possibly TRBD1 for D (5 bases). This CDR3 is 16 amino acids long. Per germline, CDR1 SGHAT and CDR2 FQNNGV. Trimming took off 4 bases at V and 1 base at J, with 14 bases between the two ends.

The V and J genes are TRBV2 and TRBJ2-7; TRBD1 aligns across 7 bases. The CDR3 covers 14 residues. Germline trimming cut 3 bases from V and 7 bases from J; bases unmatched to any gene: 9. Germline CDR1 and CDR2: SNHLY and FYNNEI. This chain's CDR3 is CASSESGTVGEQYF. The CDR3 coding sequence is TGTGCCAGCAGTGAGAGTGGGACAGTTGGGGAGCAGTACTTC.

This clone occurred a few times. V gene TRBV6-5 combines with J gene TRBJ2-5; D may be TRBD1 (6 bases). CDR1 is MNHEY and CDR2 is SVGAGI in the germline V gene. The CDR3 sequence is 14 residues long. Trimming stripped 0 bases from V and 5 bases from J, with 10 bases between. The CDR3 bases are TGTGCCAGCAGTTACTCACAGGGTCGGGAGACCCAGTACTTC. This encodes CASSYSQGRETQYF.

This sequence joins TRBV13 and TRBJ2-1; 12 positions match TRBD1. Germline V lookup: CDR1 PRHDT, CDR2 FYEKMQ (reference sequence). J lost 4 bases, V lost 3 bases, and 4 bases had no gene match. The CDR3 totals 16 residues. CDR3 residues: CASSFGTGGLYNEQFF. Here the CDR3 DNA reads TGTGCCAGCAGCTTTGGGACAGGGGGCCTATACAATGAGCAGTTCTTC.

The chain employs TRBV11-3 and TRBJ2-5, with D possibly matching TRBD1 (6 bases). Per the germline V gene, CDR1 is SGHNT and CDR2 is YENEEA. V lost 5 bases to trimming and J lost 5 bases, with 12 bases between them. The length of the CDR3 is 13 residues. The CDR3 DNA reads as TGTGCCAGCAGCCAGGGGACATGGGAGACCCAGTACTTC. This sequence encodes CASSQGTWETQYF. Together with reference TRBV11-3 and TRBJ2-5, the CDR3 gives the full variable domain: EAGVVQSPRYKIIEKKQPVAFWCNPISGHNTLYWYLQNLGQGPELLIRYENEEAVDDSQLPKDRFSAERLKGVDSTLKIQPAELGDSAVYLCASSQGTWETQYFGPGTRLLVL.

This clone has more than one count but fewer than ten. The V and J genes are TRBV25-1 and TRBJ1-5, with D hard to call. This CDR3 spans 14 amino acids. The ends were cut back, 0 bases at V and 3 bases at J, with 6 bases in the middle. Germline-derived CDR1 and CDR2 are MGHDK and SYGVNS. CDR3 region: CASSEYAINQPQHF. The DNA for the CDR3 is TGTGCCAGCAGTGAATATGCGATCAATCAGCCCCAGCATTTT.

This chain joins TRBV5-8 and TRBJ1-5, with a possible D match to TRBD1 (6 bases). V lost 2 bases and J 4 bases, leaving 13 bases between the germline ends. The CDR3 contains 15 residues. Looked up from germline, CDR1 is SGHTS and CDR2 is YDEGEE. The CDR3 sequence: CASSLYGTSNQPQHF. The CDR3 nucleotides read TGTGCCAGCAGCTTATATGGGACATCTAATCAGCCCCAGCATTTT.

In this sample, this clone turned up once. The chain uses TRBV15 and TRBJ2-5, with 7 positions matching TRBD1. Trimming took 3 bases from V and 5 from J; bases not matched to a gene: 9. Germline lookup yields CDR1 LNHNV and CDR2 YYDKDF (reference sequence). CDR3 size: 15 residues. In DNA form, the CDR3 reads TGTGCCACCAGCAGCCGCAGACAGGGTGGGGAGACCCAGTACTTC. Protein product: CATSSRRQGGETQYF.

The CDR3 sequence is CAWSATGGLGYGYTF. CDR3 DNA: TGTGCCTGGAGTGCTACAGGGGGCCTTGGCTATGGCTACACCTTC. The chain has TRBV30 and TRBJ1-2; TRBD1 matches at 9 bases. Looked up from germline, CDR1 is GTSNPN and CDR2 is SVGIG (reference sequence). With V trimmed by 1 base and J by 4 bases, 7 bases remained unmatched. CDR3 length: 15 amino acids.

This clone was detected only a few times. The chain combines TRBV30 with TRBJ2-7; TRBD1 matches at 7 bases. CDR3 length: 13 residues. Germline-derived CDR1 and CDR2 are GTSNPN and SVGIG (reference sequence). Trimming took 3 bases from V and 6 from J; bases not matched to a gene: 8. The CDR3 DNA sequence: TGTGCCTGGAGGGGGATAAGGACAGGCGAGCAGTACTTC. It translates to CAWRGIRTGEQYF.

The V and J genes are TRBV18 and TRBJ1-6, with 7 bases aligning to TRBD1. V was clipped by 2 bases and J by 5 bases; unmatched bases: 9. Germline V gene sequence: CDR1 KGHSH, CDR2 LQKENI. CDR3 length equals 17 residues. The CDR3 region is CASSPTYEGADNSPLHF. For the CDR3, the DNA is TGTGCCAGCTCACCAACGTATGAGGGGGCGGATAATTCACCCCTCCACTTT.

The chain combines TRBV2 with TRBJ1-1; D perhaps matches TRBD1 (6 bases). CDR3 length equals 15 residues. The V end was cut by 5 bases, the J end by 1 base, with 14 bases between. Germline V gene sequence: CDR1 SNHLY, CDR2 FYNNEI. For the CDR3, the DNA is TGTGCCAGCAGTTACACCGGGACACCGAACACTGAAGCTTTCTTT. Residues: CASSYTGTPNTEAFF.

This chain uses TRBV4-1 with TRBJ2-1, with TRBD1 identical over 8 bases. This CDR3 is built from 18 residues. The germline gives CDR1 MGHRA, CDR2 YSYEKL. V lost 3 bases to trimming and J lost 2 bases; unmatched junction nucleotides: 12. The CDR3 coding sequence is TGCGCCAGCAGCCAGGCTACCGATCAGGGGGCCGCCTACAATGAGCAGTTCTTC. This sequence encodes CASSQATDQGAAYNEQFF.

The rearrangement uses TRBV15 and TRBJ1-4, with TRBD1 matching over 9 bases. The CDR3 has 16 amino acids. Germline values: CDR1 LNHNV, CDR2 YYDKDF (reference sequence). The J segment lost 7 bases and the V segment lost 3 bases, leaving 9 bases of the junction unmatched. CDR3 protein: CATSSTTGGKGEKLFF. The DNA of the CDR3 is TGTGCCACCAGCAGTACCACAGGGGGCAAGGGTGAAAAACTGTTTTTT.

The chain recombines TRBV5-4 with TRBJ1-2; 7 nucleotides line up with TRBD1. CDR3 length: 15 amino acids. The V gene end was trimmed by 1 base and the J gene end by 6 bases; junction bases not matched to a gene: 9. Germline V CDR1 and CDR2: SGHNT, YYREEE (reference sequence). CDR3 loop: CASSLSQGVLHGYTF. CDR3 coding DNA: TGTGCCAGCAGCTTGAGTCAGGGGGTCCTCCATGGCTACACCTTC.

The chain is built from TRBV6-5 and TRBJ2-7; TRBD2 aligns across 7 bases. V trimming: 4 bases; J trimming: 6 bases; junction bases outside the gene matches: 15. Germline-derived CDR1 and CDR2 are MNHEY and SVGAGI. The CDR3 is made up of 16 amino acids. CDR3 sequence (DNA): TGTGCCAGCAGTTTTGGGGGGGGGATTTGGGTTGGCGAGCAGTACTTC. Amino acid sequence: CASSFGGGIWVGEQYF.

This clone has just one count. This chain joins TRBV5-1 and TRBJ1-4, with TRBD1 identical over 9 bases. The germline gives CDR1 SGHRS, CDR2 YFSETQ. CDR3 length: 16 amino acids. The V segment lost 1 base and the J segment 8 bases; nucleotides outside the gene matches: 9. The CDR3 DNA reads as TGCGCCAGCAGCTTGATGGGACAGGGAGGAAGGGAAAAACTGTTTTTT. Translation: CASSLMGQGGREKLFF.

On this clone: The sample carries other DNA sequences with the same CDR3. V usage is TRBV30 and J usage is TRBJ1-2, with 7 nucleotides matching TRBD1. Germline V lookup: CDR1 GTSNPN, CDR2 SVGIG (reference sequence). This CDR3 contains 13 residues. Trimming removed 0 bases from V and 4 bases from J; junction bases left unmatched: 2. The chain's CDR3 is CAWSVGTAYGYTF. DNA of the CDR3: TGTGCCTGGAGTGTAGGGACAGCCTATGGCTACACCTTC.

V usage is TRBV5-1 and J usage is TRBJ2-7, with TRBD2 as a possible D gene (5 bases). From germline, CDR1 is SGHRS and CDR2 YFSETQ. There are 15 residues in the CDR3. V lost 0 bases to trimming and J lost 1 base, with 11 bases between them. The CDR3 loop reads CASSLGGGRSYEQYF. The CDR3 region has the DNA TGCGCCAGCAGCTTGGGTGGTGGGAGATCCTACGAGCAGTACTTC.

The chain recombines TRBV15 with TRBJ2-7, with a tentative D call TRBD1 (5 bases). The germline gives CDR1 LNHNV, CDR2 YYDKDF (reference sequence). V lost 1 base and J 3 bases, leaving 10 bases between the germline ends. The CDR3 loop spans 14 amino acids. The CDR3 DNA is TGTGCCACCAGCAGAGGTCGACAGAACTACGAGCAGTACTTC. This codes for CATSRGRQNYEQYF.

The chain combines TRBV28 with TRBJ2-7; D perhaps matches TRBD1 (6 bases). Germline V gene lookup returns CDR1 MDHEN and CDR2 SYDVKM. Deletions cut 3 bases from V and 3 bases from J, with 9 bases between. The CDR3 is made up of 13 amino acids. In DNA form, the CDR3 reads TGTGCCAGCAGTTTTCAGGGGCTCTACGAGCAGTACTTC. Protein sequence: CASSFQGLYEQYF.